The 13 T cell receptor beta chains listed next were all sequenced from one sample in a study of T cell repertoires in cytomegalovirus infection. Each CDR3 protein is one row after TCRdb ran MiXCR on the reads. The repertoire includes 510,000 or so distinct CDR3 sequences, 26% of them detected once, and roughly 13% sits in the top ten. The sequenced sample consisted of PBMCs. Source of these receptors: a human donor in good health (CMV status not recorded). Some clones in this sample may be carry-over from other donors' samples.

This clonotype was counted only a few times. This may be a read error, as it is one base from a much larger clone. The chain employs TRBV5-6 and TRBJ2-1; D call uncertain. Germline V lookup: CDR1 SGHDT, CDR2 YYEEEE. The CDR3 loop spans 11 amino acids. V was trimmed by 2 bases and J by 8 bases, leaving 5 bases between them. For the CDR3, the DNA is TGTGCCAGCAGCTTAGGATATGAGCAGTTCTTC. This sequence encodes CASSLGYEQFF.

V gene TRBV11-2 combines with J gene TRBJ2-1; 10 nucleotides match TRBD2. The CDR3 extends over 16 amino acids. V shed 4 bases and J 4 bases; nucleotides not matched to a gene: 7. Germline CDR1 and CDR2: SGHAT and FQNNGV. CDR3: CASSYMTSGPYNEQFF. CDR3 sequence (DNA): TGTGCCAGCAGCTATATGACTAGCGGGCCTTACAATGAGCAGTTCTTC.

This clonotype appeared a few times. The chain combines TRBV6-6 with TRBJ2-5, with 11 bases that match TRBD2. This CDR3 contains 15 residues. Losses at the gene ends were 7 bases for V and 5 bases for J; bases not matched to a gene: 9. CDR1 and CDR2 (germline): MNHNY, SVGAGI (reference sequence). The CDR3 region has the DNA TGTGCCAGCACGTGGCTAGCGGGAGGCGGTGAGACCCAGTACTTC. It specifies CASTWLAGGGETQYF.

This chain joins TRBV11-3 and TRBJ1-1; weak D call: TRBD1 (5 bases). The V gene's germline CDR1 is SGHNT and CDR2 YENEEA. The CDR3 is 15 residues long. V lost 4 bases and J 1 base, leaving 13 bases between the germline ends. The CDR3 sequence is CASSSRQSRNTEAFF. The CDR3 region has the DNA TGTGCCAGCAGCTCAAGACAGTCGAGGAACACTGAAGCTTTCTTT.

The rearrangement links TRBV20-1 to TRBJ2-3, with a tentative D call TRBD2 (8 bases). The CDR3 is 13 residues long. Germline-derived CDR1 and CDR2 are DFQATT and SNEGSKA (reference sequence). The CDR3 DNA reads TGCAGCCCGAGGGGGCGGGAGGAAGATACGCAGTATTTT. Encoded protein: CSPRGREEDTQYF.

The rearrangement links TRBV6-1 to TRBJ2-3, with 14 positions matching TRBD2. Germline V gene data show CDR1 as MNHNS and CDR2 as SASEGT. The CDR3 length is 15 residues. Trimming removed 7 bases from V and 7 bases from J; junction bases left unmatched: 7. The CDR3 DNA reads as TGTGCCAGCAAGGGACTAGCGGGAGTCGAGAATACGCAGTATTTT. It is translated as CASKGLAGVENTQYF.

This clonotype was seen at least ten times. The chain has TRBV7-2 and TRBJ2-5; 10 bases map to TRBD2. V shed 4 bases and J 4 bases; nucleotides not matched to a gene: 6. CDR1 is SGHTA and CDR2 is FQGNSA in the germline V gene. The CDR3 covers 15 residues. In DNA form, the CDR3 reads TGTGCCAGCAGCTCCCAGCGGGAGGGGAGAGAGACCCAGTACTTC. Protein sequence: CASSSQREGRETQYF.

This clonotype has a handful of counts. The J gene is TRBJ2-2, the V gene TRBV7-9; 14 bases fit TRBD2. This CDR3 spans 17 amino acids. V lost 5 bases to trimming and J lost 5 bases; unmatched junction nucleotides: 7. Germline CDR1 is SEHNR and CDR2 is FQNEAQ (reference sequence). DNA for the CDR3: TGTGCCAGCAGCAACTCGGGACTAGCGGGAGTGACCGGGGAGCTGTTTTTT. Translation: CASSNSGLAGVTGELFF.

This chain uses TRBV4-1 with TRBJ2-7, with 9 bases that match TRBD1. V was clipped by 4 bases and J by 3 bases; unmatched bases: 13. CDR1 and CDR2 from the germline V gene are MGHRA and YSYEKL. The CDR3 is 17 residues long. CDR3 coding DNA: TGCGCCAGCAGCCCCAGGGGCGGAGGACAGGGGTACTACGAGCAGTACTTC. This codes for CASSPRGGGQGYYEQYF.

This clonotype has only a few counts. The rearrangement uses TRBV12-3 or TRBV12-4 and TRBJ2-1, with a weak D call TRBD1 (6 bases). Between the trimmed V and J ends, which lost 2 bases and 6 bases, there was a span of 11 bases. This CDR3 comprises 14 residues. CDR3 in amino acids: CASSLQGKRNEQFF. The CDR3, as DNA: TGTGCCAGCAGTTTACAGGGGAAACGCAATGAGCAGTTCTTC.

This clonotype was observed a few times. The chain links TRBV6-2 or TRBV6-3 to TRBJ2-3, with TRBD2 as a possible D gene (6 bases). Germline V CDR1 and CDR2: MNHEY, SVGEGT. The CDR3 consists of 14 residues. V shed 0 bases and J shed 6 bases, with 10 bases lying between them. CDR3 DNA sequence: TGTGCCAGCAGTTACTCGGGACTGGGGGATACGCAGTATTTT. Protein: CASSYSGLGDTQYF.

This clonotype was seen only a few times. V and J are TRBV7-9 and TRBJ2-1, with 11 bases aligning to TRBD2. Trimming took 1 base from V and 9 from J; bases not matched to a gene: 8. Germline CDR1 and CDR2: SEHNR and FQNEAQ (reference sequence). The CDR3 has 16 amino acids. The CDR3 region has the DNA TGTGCCAGCAGCTTAGGGCCTAGCGGGAGGTTTGGTGAGCAGTTCTTC. Translation: CASSLGPSGRFGEQFF.

The V gene is TRBV12-3 or TRBV12-4, the J gene TRBJ1-5; 8 bases fit TRBD1. The CDR3 runs to 14 residues. Trimming at V came to 6 bases and at J to 6 bases, leaving 7 bases not matched to a gene. The DNA of the CDR3 is TGTGCCAGCAGCTCACAGGGGGTCGGTCAGCCCCAGCATTTT. As protein: CASSSQGVGQPQHF.